This T cell receptor (beta chain) originates from a study of blood T cell repertoires in COVID-19. Between the trimmed V and J ends, which lost 4 bases and 1 base, there was a span of 21 bases. The CDR3 sequence is 17 residues long. TCRdb keeps only in-frame clones here, not all; method: immunoSEQ multiplex PCR. This sample has under 300,000 clones; approximately 92% occur once, and the top ten carry around 4.6%. This receptor was identified in a woman between 40 and 55 years old who had recovered from COVID-19. This chain uses TRBV5-3 with TRBJ2-7; no definite D call. TRBV5-3 is classed as an ORF, of uncertain function. Specimen: peripheral blood. The chain's CDR3 is CARSPDARRSLSYEQYV. DNA of the CDR3: TGTGCCAGAAGCCCCGACGCCCGCCGGAGTCTTTCCTACGAGCAGTACGTC.